The rows below give T cell receptor beta chains drawn from one sample of a study of regulatory T cells in long-lasting Graves disease. Each CDR3 protein gets one entry after TCRdb re-called the multiplex PCR reads with MiXCR. The table includes approximately 290,000 distinct CDR3 sequences, roughly 21% detected once. The sample here was peripheral blood mononuclear cells (PBMCs), taken when the disease was refractory, from a patient treated with antithyroid drugs. The receptors derive from a female donor with Graves disease. The CDR3 runs from the conserved cysteine through the conserved F or W. Fields, in order: J gene, V gene, clone size, D gene, CDR3 DNA, CDR3 protein. The D gene is left open where the match is weak. Size is omitted from some rows. Given values are once, few, many or a class for expanded clones.

>TRBJ1-5|TRBV20-1|few|NA
TGCAGTGCTAGACAGGATGATCAGCCCCAGCATTTT
CSARQDDQPQHF
>TRBJ1-1|TRBV5-8|many|TRBD1
TGTGCCAGCAGCTTGCCAGGGGGTAGGAACACTGAAGCTTTCTTT
CASSLPGGRNTEAFF
>TRBJ1-1|TRBV6-1|many|NA
TGTGCCAGCAGTCGAATGGCCACTGAAGCTTTCTTT
CASSRMATEAFF
>TRBJ2-7|TRBV7-9|many|TRBD1
TGTGCCAGCAGCCAGGGACAGACATCGGGGGAGCAGTACTTC
CASSQGQTSGEQYF
>TRBJ2-6|TRBV4-3|NA|NA
TGCGCCAGCAGCCAAGATCCGGGGATATCTGGGGCCAACGTCCTGACTTTC
CASSQDPGISGANVLTF
>TRBJ1-6|TRBV30|NA|TRBD1
TGTGCCTGGAGCGCCCCCGGGACAGGGGGCAATTCACCCCTCCACTTT
CAWSAPGTGGNSPLHF
>TRBJ2-7|TRBV20-1|many|TRBD1
TGCAGTGCGGACAGGGTGAACGTCGAGCAGTACTTC
CSADRVNVEQYF
>TRBJ2-7|TRBV12-3/TRBV12-4|many|TRBD1
TGTGCCAGCAGCCCAACAGGGGTCGCCTACGAGCAGTACTTC
CASSPTGVAYEQYF
>TRBJ1-5|TRBV6-1|few|NA
TGTGCCAGCAGGGGACCGAGTCAGCCCCAGCATTTT
CASRGPSQPQHF
>TRBJ1-2|TRBV30|many|TRBD1
TGTGCCTGGAATCCGGACAGGGGCGACTATGGCTACACCTTC
CAWNPDRGDYGYTF
>TRBJ1-2|TRBV6-1|few|TRBD1
TGTGCCAGCAGCCACACGGGACAGGAGAGTGGCTACACCTTC
CASSHTGQESGYTF
>TRBJ1-2|TRBV29-1|NA|TRBD1
TGCAGCGCTGGTCCCGGGACAGCCTATGGCTACACCTTC
CSAGPGTAYGYTF
>TRBJ2-7|TRBV6-2/TRBV6-3|many|NA
TGTGCCAGCAGTTACTCGGGCTATCCCTACGAGCAGTACTTC
CASSYSGYPYEQYF
>TRBJ1-6|TRBV3-1|few|NA
TGTGCCAGCAGCCAAGCTCCGACCGCTAATAATTCACCCCTCCACTTT
CASSQAPTANNSPLHF
>TRBJ2-1|TRBV6-1|NA|NA
TGTGCCAGCAGCCTTACCTGGACTCTTGGAGACAATGAGCAGTTCTTC
CASSLTWTLGDNEQFF
>TRBJ2-7|TRBV6-1|many|NA
TGTGCCAGCAGCGTTCTTACTAGTGGCGAGCAGTACTTC
CASSVLTSGEQYF
>TRBJ2-2|TRBV24-1|few|NA
TGTGCCACCAGTGACTCAGGGCCAGAGGTGGGCACCGGGGAGCTGTTTTTT
CATSDSGPEVGTGELFF
>TRBJ1-6|TRBV28|few|NA
TGTGCCAGCAGCGACTCGGGGGGGATGAATTCACCCCTCCACTTT
CASSDSGGMNSPLHF
>TRBJ2-1|TRBV12-3/TRBV12-4|few|TRBD2
TGTGCCAGCAGTCCTACTAGCGGAGCCTACAATGAGCAGTTCTTC
CASSPTSGAYNEQFF
>TRBJ2-2|TRBV6-1|many|TRBD2
TGTGCCAGCAGGCCCCCGGGACTAGCGGGAGCCGGGGAGCTGTTTTTT
CASRPPGLAGAGELFF
>TRBJ2-7|TRBV28|many|TRBD1
TGTGCCAGCAGTCCTCAGCTCGACAGGGAAGGCTCCAACGAGCAGTACTTC
CASSPQLDREGSNEQYF
>TRBJ2-7|TRBV30|NA|NA
TGTGCCTGGAGTGGAGGCAGGGTGAGCCCCTACGAGCAGTACTTC
CAWSGGRVSPYEQYF
>TRBJ1-5|TRBV20-1|NA|TRBD1
TGCAGTGCTAGCACCATCCGACAGGGGGTGGGCAATCAGCCCCAGCATTTT
CSASTIRQGVGNQPQHF
>TRBJ1-1|TRBV6-1|NA|TRBD1
TGTGCCAGCATCGGACAGGAGTCTAACACTGAAGCTTTCTTT
CASIGQESNTEAFF
>TRBJ2-5|TRBV30|few|NA
TGTGCCTGGAGTGGGGGGGTAGCCGAGACCCAGTACTTC
CAWSGGVAETQYF
>TRBJ1-2|TRBV4-3|NA|NA
TGCGCCAGCAGCCAGGAATCGGAAACCTATGGCTACACCTTC
CASSQESETYGYTF
>TRBJ1-5|TRBV10-2|NA|TRBD1
TGCGCCAGCAGGGAGGAAAGGGGGCGGGTAAGCAATCAGCCCCAGCATTTT
CASREERGRVSNQPQHF
>TRBJ1-1|TRBV4-3|few|TRBD1
TGCGCCAGCAGCCACGGGACAGGTCGAACTGAAGCTTTCTTT
CASSHGTGRTEAFF
>TRBJ2-7|TRBV2|many|TRBD1
TGTGCCAGCAGCGGGACAGCCCCTGCCTACGAGCAGTACTTC
CASSGTAPAYEQYF